Described below is a single T cell receptor beta chain sequence and its context. The CDR3 has 12 amino acids. Trimming took 6 bases from V and 8 from J; bases not matched to a gene: 3. This specimen belongs to a study of blood T cell repertoires in COVID-19. Study at large: Acute and convalescent COVID-19 specimens originated in the United States, Italy and Spain.

In the original processing: Amplification with reference gene primers provided the estimates of nucleated cell counts. TCRdb keeps only in-frame clones here, not all; method: immunoSEQ multiplex PCR. The DNA was the basis for D and trimming; V, J and clone size are from that table. This sample has under 150,000 clones, with approximately 83% found just once. This clonotype was sampled from a woman aged 55-70 years with COVID-19, enrolled during active disease. The sequencing sample was made of peripheral blood. This sequence joins TRBV12-3 or TRBV12-4 and TRBJ2-1, with TRBD2 matching over 8 bases. In DNA, the CDR3 is TGTGCCAGCAGCTTTAGCGGGGATGAGCAGTTCTTC. Its protein product is CASSFSGDEQFF.